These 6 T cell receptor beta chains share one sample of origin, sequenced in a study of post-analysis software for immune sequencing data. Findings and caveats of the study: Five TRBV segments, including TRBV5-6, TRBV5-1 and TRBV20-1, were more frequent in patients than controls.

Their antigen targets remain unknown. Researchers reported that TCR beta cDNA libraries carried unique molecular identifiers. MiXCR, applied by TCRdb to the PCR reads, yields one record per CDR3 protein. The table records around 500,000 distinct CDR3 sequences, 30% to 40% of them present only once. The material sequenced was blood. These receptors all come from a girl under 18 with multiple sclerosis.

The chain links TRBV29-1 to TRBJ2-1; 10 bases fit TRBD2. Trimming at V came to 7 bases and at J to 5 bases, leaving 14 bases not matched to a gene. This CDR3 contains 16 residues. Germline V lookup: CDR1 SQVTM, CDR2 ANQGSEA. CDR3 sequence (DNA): TGCAGCGCTAAAACCAGCCTAGCGGGGGAAAACAATGAGCAGTTCTTC. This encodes CSAKTSLAGENNEQFF.

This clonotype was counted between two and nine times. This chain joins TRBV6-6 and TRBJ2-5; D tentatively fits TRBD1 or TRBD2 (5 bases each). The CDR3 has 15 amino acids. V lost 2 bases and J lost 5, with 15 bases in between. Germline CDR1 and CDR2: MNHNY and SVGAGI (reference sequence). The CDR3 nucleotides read TGTGCCAGCAGTTACAGATCGGGGCGCCTGGAGACCCAGTACTTC. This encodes CASSYRSGRLETQYF.

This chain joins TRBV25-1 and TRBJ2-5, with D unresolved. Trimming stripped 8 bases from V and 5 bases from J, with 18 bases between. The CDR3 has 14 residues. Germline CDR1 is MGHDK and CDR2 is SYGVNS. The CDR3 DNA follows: TGTGCCAGCCGATCGGTAGCTACCCGGGAGACCCAGTACTTC. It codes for CASRSVATRETQYF.

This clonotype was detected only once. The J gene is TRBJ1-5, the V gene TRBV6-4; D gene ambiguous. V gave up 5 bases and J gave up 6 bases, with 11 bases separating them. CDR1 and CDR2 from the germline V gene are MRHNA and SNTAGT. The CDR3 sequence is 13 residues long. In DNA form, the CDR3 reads TGTGCCAGCAGTTTCGTGGGTAGTCAGCCCCAGCATTTT. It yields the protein CASSFVGSQPQHF.

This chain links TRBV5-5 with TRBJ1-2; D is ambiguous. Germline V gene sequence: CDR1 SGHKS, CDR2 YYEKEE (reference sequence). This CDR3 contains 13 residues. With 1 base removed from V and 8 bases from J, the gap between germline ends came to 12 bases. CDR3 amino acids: CASSLITAPGYTF. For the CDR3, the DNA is TGTGCCAGCAGCTTGATCACGGCCCCCGGCTACACCTTC.

The CDR3 here is CASSQRPRGTQYF. DNA for the CDR3: TGCGCCAGCAGTCAACGGCCCAGGGGTACGCAGTATTTT. The rearrangement joins TRBV5-1 to TRBJ2-3; tentatively, D is TRBD1 (6 bases). This CDR3 is 13 amino acids long. The V end was cut by 5 bases, the J end by 8 bases, with 15 bases between. Germline CDR1 is SGHRS and CDR2 is YFSETQ.